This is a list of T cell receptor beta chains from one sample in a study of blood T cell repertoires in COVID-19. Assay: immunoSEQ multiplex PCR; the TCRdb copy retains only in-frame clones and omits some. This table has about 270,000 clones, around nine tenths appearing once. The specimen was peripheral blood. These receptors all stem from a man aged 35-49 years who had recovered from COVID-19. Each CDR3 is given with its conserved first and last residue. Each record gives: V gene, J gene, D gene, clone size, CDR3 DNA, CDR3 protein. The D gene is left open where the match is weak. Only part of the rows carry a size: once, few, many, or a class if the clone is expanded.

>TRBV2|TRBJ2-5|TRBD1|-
TGTGCCAGCGGATTAGGGACAGGTCGTGGAGTTGAGACCCAGTACTTC
CASGLGTGRGVETQYF
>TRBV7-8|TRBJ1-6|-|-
TGTGCCAGCAGCCGGGACGGAGGAGCCCTCCACTTT
CASSRDGGALHF
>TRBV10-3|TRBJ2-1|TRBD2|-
TGTGCCACAGTTAGCGGGCAGACCTACAATGAGCAGTTCTTC
CATVSGQTYNEQFF
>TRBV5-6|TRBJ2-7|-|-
TGTGCCAGCAGCTTTAGGAGGGGGCCCGAGCAGTACTTC
CASSFRRGPEQYF
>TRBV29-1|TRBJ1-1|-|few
TGCAGCGTTGAAGAGGGGCAGCTAATTGAAGCTTTCTTT
CSVEEGQLIEAFF
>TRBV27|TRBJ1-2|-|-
TGTGCCAGCAGTCCCCGCCCGGCGGGTTATGGCTACACCTTC
CASSPRPAGYGYTF
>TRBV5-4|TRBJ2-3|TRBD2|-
TGTGCCAGCAGCCCGGGGGGTTTTCTAAATACGCAGTATTTT
CASSPGGFLNTQYF
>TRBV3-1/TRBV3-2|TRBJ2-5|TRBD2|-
TGTGCCAGCAGCCAGGCGGGGACTAGCGGGGGGCGGAAAGAGACCCAGTACTTC
CASSQAGTSGGRKETQYF
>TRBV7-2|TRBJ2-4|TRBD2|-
TGTGCCAGCAGCCCCAGACTAGCGGGGGGGCGGGTGGTCAAAAACATTCAGTACTTC
CASSPRLAGGRVVKNIQYF
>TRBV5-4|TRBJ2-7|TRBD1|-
TGTGCCAGCAGCTTCACAGGGGCAGACGAGCAGTACTTC
CASSFTGADEQYF
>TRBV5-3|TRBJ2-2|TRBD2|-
TGTGCCAGAAGCCCGCCCAGGGGACTAGCGGGGGGACCGAACACCGGGGAGCTGTTTTTT
CARSPPRGLAGGPNTGELFF
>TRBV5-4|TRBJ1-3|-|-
TGTGCCAGCTCCCAAGCTCATTCTGGAAACACCATATATTTT
CASSQAHSGNTIYF
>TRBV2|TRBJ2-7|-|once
TGTGCCAGCAGTGAAGCGACAGGACCGAACTACGAGCAGTACTTC
CASSEATGPNYEQYF
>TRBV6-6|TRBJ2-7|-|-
TGTGCCAGCAGCCGATCCCGTTCCGAGCAGTACTTC
CASSRSRSEQYF
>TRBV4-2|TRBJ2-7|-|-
TGTGCCAGCAGCCAAGGACAGGCAGCTTACGAGCAGTACTTC
CASSQGQAAYEQYF
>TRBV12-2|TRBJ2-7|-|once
TGTGCAAGTCGCTTAGCGCCGGGAGGGCCCTACGAGCAGTACTTC
CASRLAPGGPYEQYF
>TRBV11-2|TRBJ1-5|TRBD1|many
TGTGCCAGCAGCCCGGGACAGGGGCGCAATCAGCCCCAGCATTTT
CASSPGQGRNQPQHF
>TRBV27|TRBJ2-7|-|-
TGTGCCAGCAGTTGGGACATTAGGCGCGAGCAGTACTTC
CASSWDIRREQYF
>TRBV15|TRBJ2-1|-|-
TGTGCCACCAGCAGATCCCCGGGGGATGAGCAGTTCTTC
CATSRSPGDEQFF
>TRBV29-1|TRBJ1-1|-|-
TGCAGCGCGCCCCAGGGAACAACTGAAGCTTTCTTT
CSAPQGTTEAFF
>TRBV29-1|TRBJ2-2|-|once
TGCAGCGTTGAGACAGACATAAACACCGGGGAGCTGTTTTTT
CSVETDINTGELFF
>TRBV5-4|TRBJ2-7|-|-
TGTGCCAGCAGCTTGGGTCGCTACGAGCAGTACTTC
CASSLGRYEQYF
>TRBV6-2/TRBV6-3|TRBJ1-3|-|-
TGTGCCAGCAGTATGGGCGTCCGGAACACCATATATTTT
CASSMGVRNTIYF
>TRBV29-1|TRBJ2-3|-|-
TGCAGCGTTGAAGGTTACAGGGCCGGGAGCACAGATACGCAGTATTTT
CSVEGYRAGSTDTQYF
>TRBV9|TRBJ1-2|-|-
TGTGCCAGCAGCCCCCCCAATGGGCAGGGTCGCTACACCTTC
CASSPPNGQGRYTF
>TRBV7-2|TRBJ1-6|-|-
TGTGCCAGCAGCTCCCACTTATCAGGAATCAATTCACCCCTCCACTTT
CASSSHLSGINSPLHF
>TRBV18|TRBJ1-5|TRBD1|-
TGTGCCAGCTCACTGACAGGGGCATATCAGCCCCAGCATTTT
CASSLTGAYQPQHF
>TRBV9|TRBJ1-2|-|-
TGTGCCAGCAGCGTAGGAGGGCCCACGACATCAAATGGCTACACCTTC
CASSVGGPTTSNGYTF
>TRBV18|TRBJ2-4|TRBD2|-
TGTGCCAGCTCACGACTAGCGGGAGAGGGGAGAAACATTCAGTACTTC
CASSRLAGEGRNIQYF
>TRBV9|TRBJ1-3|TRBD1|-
TGTGCCAGCATCCTGAAATGTCCAGGGGGCTCTGGAAACACCATATATTTT
CASILKCPGGSGNTIYF
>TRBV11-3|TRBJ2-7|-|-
TGTGCCAGCAGCTTCGGTCAGGGTTCCGAGCAGTACTTC
CASSFGQGSEQYF
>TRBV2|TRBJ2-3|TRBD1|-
TGTGCCAGCAGTACCAGTTGGTCGGTGGGACAGGGGCAATCTACAGATACGCAGTATTTT
CASSTSWSVGQGQSTDTQYF
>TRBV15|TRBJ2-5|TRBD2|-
TGTGCCACCAGCAGAGATCGCCGACTAGCGGCCCAAGAGACCCAGTACTTC
CATSRDRRLAAQETQYF
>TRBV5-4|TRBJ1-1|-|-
TGTGCCAGCAGCTTGGCACAACCGAACACTGAAGCTTTCTTT
CASSLAQPNTEAFF
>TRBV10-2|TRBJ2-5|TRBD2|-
TGCGCCAGCAGCTTCCAGCGGGGGACCCAGTACTTC
CASSFQRGTQYF
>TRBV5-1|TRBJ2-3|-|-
TGCGCCAGCAGCTTGGCATTTAGCACAGATACGCAGTATTTT
CASSLAFSTDTQYF
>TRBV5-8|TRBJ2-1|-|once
TGTGCCAGCAGCCCCTCGGGGATCTCTTTCAATGAGCAGTTCTTC
CASSPSGISFNEQFF
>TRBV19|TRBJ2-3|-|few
TGTGCCAGTTCAGCATGGCGGAGCACAGATACGCAGTATTTT
CASSAWRSTDTQYF
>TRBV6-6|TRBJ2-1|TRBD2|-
TGTGCCAGCAGTTGGCGGGAGTTGGCTAGGGTTGAGCAGTTCTTC
CASSWRELARVEQFF
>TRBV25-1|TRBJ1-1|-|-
TGTGCCAGCAGTCCTCCAGGGAGGTGGGGTGAAGCTTTCTTT
CASSPPGRWGEAFF
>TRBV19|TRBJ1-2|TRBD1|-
TGTGCCAGTAGTATACGGACAGGGTATGGCTACACCTTC
CASSIRTGYGYTF
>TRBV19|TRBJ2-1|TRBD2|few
TGTGCCAGTAGTGCTCAGGGAGGGTTTCACAATGAGCAGTTCTTC
CASSAQGGFHNEQFF
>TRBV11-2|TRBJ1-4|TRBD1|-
TGTGCCAGCAGCCTGAACAGGGGGCCACCCGATGAAAAACTGTTTTTT
CASSLNRGPPDEKLFF
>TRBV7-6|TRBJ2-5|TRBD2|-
TGTGCCAGCAGCTTATGGGCTAGCGGAGAAGAGACCCAGTACTTC
CASSLWASGEETQYF
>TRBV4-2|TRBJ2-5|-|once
TGTGCCAGCAGCCAAGATCTCTTGCAAGAGACCCAGTACTTC
CASSQDLLQETQYF
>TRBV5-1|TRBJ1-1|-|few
TGCGCCAGCAGCTTGATGGGATCCGGGGGGACTGAAGCTTTCTTT
CASSLMGSGGTEAFF
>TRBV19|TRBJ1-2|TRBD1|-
TGTGCCAGTAGTACCTACGGGACAGCCTATGGCTACACCTTC
CASSTYGTAYGYTF
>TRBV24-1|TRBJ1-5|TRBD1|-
TGTGCCACCAGTGACTTCGGGACAGGGGGCCAACAGCCCCAGCATTTT
CATSDFGTGGQQPQHF
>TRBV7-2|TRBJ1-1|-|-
TGTGCCAGCAGCTTAGGAGGGAGGACTGAAGCTTTCTTT
CASSLGGRTEAFF
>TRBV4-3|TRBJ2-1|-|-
TGCGCCAGCAGCCGGTATCTAACCCCCTCGCACAATGAGCAGTTCTTC
CASSRYLTPSHNEQFF
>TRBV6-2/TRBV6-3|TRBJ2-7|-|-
TGTGCCAGCAGTTCTGGCTCGCAGGGAGAGCAGTACTTC
CASSSGSQGEQYF
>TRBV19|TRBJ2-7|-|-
TGTGCCAGTAGTATCCCGGGGATGGCATACGAGCAGTACTTC
CASSIPGMAYEQYF
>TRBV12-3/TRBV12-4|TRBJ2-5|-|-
TGTGCCGTTCCGACCCCCTCGGGGACCCAGTACTTC
CAVPTPSGTQYF
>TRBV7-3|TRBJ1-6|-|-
TGTGCCAGCAGCTTTTACAGGGAAGCACCCCTCCACTTT
CASSFYREAPLHF
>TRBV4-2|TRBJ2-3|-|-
TGTGCCAGCAGCCAAGATAAAGGCGCAGGTATGACAGATACGCAGTATTTT
CASSQDKGAGMTDTQYF